The entry below gives a single TCR beta chain sequence along with its context. Its specificity is not known. V gave up 2 bases and J gave up 7 bases, with 18 bases separating them. Germline CDR1 and CDR2: MNHEY and SMNVEV (reference sequence). The CDR3 contains 16 residues. The PCR made use of 60 Vbeta and 13 Jbeta primers. Sequencing used immunoSEQ multiplex PCR; TCRdb keeps in-frame clones, though not all of them. The table lists about 140,000 clones, more than 70% of them singletons. The sample is drawn from a study of cytomegalovirus exposure and HLA in healthy donors. Overall study findings and caveats: A link between a missense DCLRE1C variant and TCR beta V- and J-gene trimming emerged from a later analysis. In all likelihood, a cluster of highly shared sequence variants was a sequencing artifact. Among donors in an Asian-associated ancestry cluster, a later analysis reportedly found fewer N-insertions than the roughly 700-donor mean.

The TCR originated in a man aged 50 to 60 in good health and CMV-seronegative. The chain links TRBV27 to TRBJ1-5, with D tentatively TRBD1 (5 bases). The sample was PBMCs. The CDR3 loop is CASSLGAGSNFQPQHF. The DNA for the CDR3 is TGTGCCAGCAGTTTAGGGGCAGGTTCTAATTTCCAGCCCCAGCATTTT.